Following are 27 T cell receptor beta chains from one sample sequenced in a study of beta chain features in type 1 diabetes. Every isolated RNA sample was fully reverse transcribed, so sequencing captured expressed TCRB transcripts. Sequencing used immunoSEQ multiplex PCR; TCRdb keeps in-frame clones, though not all of them. The repertoire includes a few hundred thousand clones, around 15% of them detected once, and around 0.016% sits in the top ten. These TCRs are of unknown antigen specificity. The study's findings and limits: Across all four CD4+ subsets, people with type 1 diabetes showed modestly shorter TCRB CDR3s.

Material: naive CD4+ T cells from blood. All receptors come from a man aged 25 to 45 with type 1 diabetes.

The chain links TRBV7-9 to TRBJ1-5; 7 bases match TRBD1. Trimming at V came to 11 bases and at J to 1 base, leaving 11 bases not matched to a gene. The germline gives CDR1 SEHNR, CDR2 FQNEAQ (reference sequence). The CDR3 sequence is 15 residues long. The CDR3 nucleotides read TGTGCCGCGAGTGATGGGGACAGAAGCAATCAGCCCCAGCATTTT. This sequence encodes CAASDGDRSNQPQHF.

This clone appeared a few times. This chain joins TRBV28 and TRBJ2-1; possibly TRBD2 for D (6 bases). With 6 bases removed from V and 6 bases from J, the gap between germline ends came to 12 bases. Germline CDR1 MDHEN, CDR2 SYDVKM. This CDR3 comprises 13 residues. CDR3 loop: CASSLGGRNEQFF. The CDR3 nucleotides read TGTGCCAGCAGCCTGGGGGGACGCAATGAGCAGTTCTTC.

There are a few counts of this clone. The chain uses TRBV7-3 and TRBJ1-2; maybe TRBD1 (6 bases). Germline assignment: CDR1 SGHTA and CDR2 FQGTGA. With 4 bases removed from V and 8 bases from J, the gap between germline ends came to 14 bases. The CDR3 loop spans 13 amino acids. Here the CDR3 reads CASSSAEGVGYTF. The CDR3 DNA follows: TGTGCCAGCAGCTCGGCCGAGGGGGTCGGCTACACCTTC.

This clone has more than one count but fewer than ten. The V gene is TRBV29-1, the J gene TRBJ2-7, with 9 bases identical to TRBD1. This CDR3 is built from 14 residues. Unmatched junction bases numbered 11, after V lost 6 bases and J lost 5 bases. Germline V gene data show CDR1 as SQVTM and CDR2 as ANQGSEA. The CDR3, as DNA: TGCAGCGTGAGACAACAGGGGGCAAGGGACGAGCAGTACTTC. It specifies CSVRQQGARDEQYF.

In this sample, this clone turned up once. The chain recombines TRBV28 with TRBJ2-7; 7 nucleotides line up with TRBD2. The V segment lost 8 bases and the J segment 1 base; nucleotides outside the gene matches: 2. The germline V gene encodes CDR1 MDHEN and CDR2 SYDVKM. The CDR3 loop spans 12 amino acids. This CDR3 reads CASGEGSYEQYF. CDR3 DNA sequence: TGTGCCAGCGGGGAGGGGTCCTACGAGCAGTACTTC.

V is TRBV18 and J is TRBJ2-5, with 8 bases aligning to TRBD1. The CDR3 spans 13 residues. With V trimmed by 2 bases and J by 7 bases, 3 bases remained unmatched. Germline CDR1 is KGHSH and CDR2 is LQKENI. This CDR3 is CASSPEQGGTQYF. In DNA form, the CDR3 reads TGTGCCAGCTCACCAGAACAGGGGGGGACCCAGTACTTC.

The chain recombines TRBV19 with TRBJ1-4, with a tentative D call TRBD1 (6 bases). The CDR3 consists of 16 residues. Germline V gene data show CDR1 as LNHDA and CDR2 as SQIVND (reference sequence). Trimming removed 4 bases from V and 0 bases from J, with 12 bases in between. CDR3 coding DNA: TGTGCCAGTAGTACCTACAGGGATCCAACTAATGAAAAACTGTTTTTT. Translated: CASSTYRDPTNEKLFF. The variable domain in full, with the rest retrieved from reference TRBV19 and TRBJ1-4, is DGGITQSPKYLFRKEGQNVTLSCEQNLNHDAMYWYRQDPGQGLRLIYYSQIVNDFQKGDIAEGYSVSREKKESFPLTVTSAQKNPTAFYLCASSTYRDPTNEKLFFGSGTQLSVL.

The V and J genes are TRBV14 and TRBJ2-7; D gene ambiguous. Germline V gene data show CDR1 as SGHDN and CDR2 as FVKESK. With 0 bases removed from V and 4 bases from J, the gap between germline ends came to 13 bases. CDR3 length: 15 residues. The CDR3 DNA sequence: TGTGCCAGCAGCCAAGAATGGCATTCTAGTTACGAGCAGTACTTC. Protein sequence: CASSQEWHSSYEQYF.

The sample holds a few counts of this clone. The chain recombines TRBV5-1 with TRBJ1-1; unclear D gene. CDR3 length: 13 amino acids. V was pared by 7 bases and J by 3 bases, with 13 bases between. Per germline, CDR1 SGHRS and CDR2 YFSETQ. The CDR3 coding sequence is TGCGCCAGCTCATTCGCCGGGGACACTGAAGCTTTCTTT. Amino acids: CASSFAGDTEAFF.

CDR3 sequence (DNA): TGTGCCAGCGTAGAGGGACAGGGCTACGAGCAGTACTTC. This codes for CASVEGQGYEQYF. The rearrangement links TRBV2 to TRBJ2-7; the match to TRBD1 covers 9 bases. V trimming: 8 bases; J trimming: 3 bases; junction bases outside the gene matches: 5. This CDR3 has 13 residues. Germline V gene data show CDR1 as SNHLY and CDR2 as FYNNEI.

This clone was detected a few times. The V gene is TRBV18, the J gene TRBJ2-3; the match to TRBD2 covers 7 bases. Trimming at V came to 2 bases and at J to 4 bases, leaving 6 bases not matched to a gene. Germline lookup yields CDR1 KGHSH and CDR2 LQKENI. The CDR3 runs 15 residues. This chain's CDR3 is CASSPKNAGADTQYF. The CDR3 DNA is TGTGCCAGCTCACCAAAGAACGCGGGGGCAGATACGCAGTATTTT.

The CDR3 region is CASSDTAGGRQTQYF. The CDR3 nucleotides are TGTGCCAGCAGTGACACAGCGGGAGGGAGACAGACCCAGTACTTC. The rearrangement uses TRBV2 and TRBJ2-5, with 10 bases matching TRBD2. Germline trimming cut 3 bases from V and 6 bases from J; bases unmatched to any gene: 7. The germline gives CDR1 SNHLY, CDR2 FYNNEI. The CDR3 contains 15 residues.

The chain has TRBV20-1 and TRBJ2-5; D gene uncertain. Trimming stripped 6 bases from V and 3 bases from J, with 5 bases between. The CDR3 extends over 10 amino acids. CDR1 is DFQATT and CDR2 is SNEGSKA in the germline V gene (reference sequence). CDR3 residues: CSALKETQYF. In DNA form, the CDR3 reads TGCAGTGCACTCAAAGAGACCCAGTACTTC.

This clone turned up a few times. The rearrangement joins TRBV6-1 to TRBJ2-1; TRBD2 matches 11 bases. Germline values: CDR1 MNHNS, CDR2 SASEGT. The CDR3 has 15 residues. The J segment lost 9 bases and the V segment lost 8 bases, leaving 12 bases of the junction unmatched. The CDR3 DNA reads TGTGCCAGCGAACAAACTAGCGGGAGTGGACTTGAGCAGTTCTTC. It specifies CASEQTSGSGLEQFF.

This clone was seen a few times. The chain combines TRBV5-1 with TRBJ2-1, with 11 bases aligning to TRBD2. CDR1 is SGHRS and CDR2 is YFSETQ in the germline V gene. V lost 0 bases, J lost 9 bases, and 5 bases stayed unmatched. The CDR3 spans 15 residues. CDR3 coding DNA: TGCGCCAGCAGCTTGGCTCTAGCGGGAGGTAGTGAGCAGTTCTTC. It encodes CASSLALAGGSEQFF.

This clone has only a few counts. The chain is built from TRBV7-9 and TRBJ1-2; D might be TRBD1 (6 bases). This CDR3 has 14 residues. CDR1 and CDR2 from the germline V gene are SEHNR and FQNEAQ (reference sequence). The V end lost 2 bases, the J end lost 3 bases, and 10 bases lay between the germline ends. The CDR3 nucleotides read TGTGCCAGCAGCTTATTAAGGACAGACTATGGCTACACCTTC. Amino acids: CASSLLRTDYGYTF.

The chain carries TRBV5-1 and TRBJ2-1, with 9 bases matching TRBD2. The CDR3 extends over 16 amino acids. The J segment lost 3 bases and the V segment lost 3 bases, leaving 7 bases of the junction unmatched. CDR1 and CDR2 from the germline V gene are SGHRS and YFSETQ. The CDR3 bases are TGCGCCAGCAGCTACCTGACTAGCGGAAACTACAATGAGCAGTTCTTC. Translating gives CASSYLTSGNYNEQFF.

The chain recombines TRBV25-1 with TRBJ2-2; tentatively, D is TRBD2 (5 bases). The CDR3 runs to 14 residues. V was pared by 6 bases and J by 4 bases, with 12 bases between. Germline loops: CDR1 MGHDK, CDR2 SYGVNS. CDR3 region: CASRPTGSTGELFF. As DNA, the CDR3 is TGTGCCAGCAGACCTACGGGAAGCACCGGGGAGCTGTTTTTT.

There are a few counts of this clone. The chain uses TRBV28 and TRBJ1-5, with 9 bases fitting TRBD1. With V trimmed by 8 bases and J by 4 bases, 3 bases remained unmatched. Germline CDR1 and CDR2: MDHEN and SYDVKM. The CDR3 sequence is 13 residues long. The CDR3 loop reads CASGTGRNQPQHF. The CDR3 DNA is TGTGCCAGCGGGACAGGGAGAAATCAGCCCCAGCATTTT.

CDR3 region: CASSQPTGEYTGELFF. The CDR3 DNA reads as TGCGCCAGCAGTCAACCTACAGGGGAATACACCGGGGAGCTGTTTTTT. The V call is TRBV23-1, the J call TRBJ2-2; TRBD1 aligns across 7 bases. Being an ORF, TRBV23-1 has a function that is uncertain. V lost 2 bases to trimming and J lost 3 bases; unmatched junction nucleotides: 6. CDR3 length equals 16 residues.

The rearrangement links TRBV19 to TRBJ2-7; the D gene is possibly TRBD1 (5 bases). The germline CDR1 and CDR2 sequences are LNHDA and SQIVND (reference sequence). V was trimmed by 1 base and J by 5 bases, leaving 6 bases between them. This CDR3 has 12 amino acids. CDR3 sequence: CASSIGGNEQYF. CDR3 coding DNA: TGTGCCAGTAGTATAGGGGGCAACGAGCAGTACTTC.

V and J are TRBV4-2 and TRBJ2-1, with TRBD2 matching 9 bases. The length of the CDR3 is 12 residues. Germline V CDR1 and CDR2: LGHNA, YNFKEQ. V lost 6 bases, J lost 7 bases, and 1 base stayed unmatched. CDR3 protein: CASSTSGNEQFF. The CDR3 DNA reads TGTGCCAGCAGTACTAGCGGGAATGAGCAGTTCTTC.

The chain joins TRBV19 to TRBJ1-5, with D unresolved. The ends were cut back, 7 bases at V and 9 bases at J, with 16 bases in the middle. CDR3 size: 13 residues. Germline CDR1 and CDR2: LNHDA and SQIVND (reference sequence). The CDR3 protein is CASNARHSGPQHF. The DNA for the CDR3 is TGTGCCAGTAACGCGCGACATAGTGGGCCCCAGCATTTT.

The chain joins TRBV18 to TRBJ1-1, with D possibly TRBD1 on 5 matching bases. With 3 bases removed from V and 7 bases from J, the gap between germline ends came to 15 bases. The CDR3 contains 14 residues. CDR1 and CDR2 from the germline V gene are KGHSH and LQKENI. CDR3: CASSPRQGGDEAFF. The CDR3 DNA is TGTGCCAGCTCACCCCGCCAGGGTGGGGATGAAGCTTTCTTT.

In its sample, this clone was seen a few times. This rearrangement joins TRBV7-2 to TRBJ2-2, with D possibly being TRBD1 (6 bases). V was pared by 4 bases and J by 3 bases, with 12 bases between. CDR1 and CDR2 from the germline V gene are SGHTA and FQGNSA. This CDR3 region has 15 residues. CDR3 DNA: TGTGCCAGCAGCTCAAGGCAGGGGCACACCGGGGAGCTGTTTTTT. The encoded protein is CASSSRQGHTGELFF.

This rearrangement joins TRBV10-3 to TRBJ2-7, with TRBD2 matching 10 bases. CDR3 length: 14 amino acids. With 11 bases clipped from V and 2 bases from J, the junction kept 9 bases outside the gene matches. Germline loops: CDR1 ENHRY, CDR2 SYGVKD. The CDR3 DNA reads as TGTGCCGCCGAAGAGCGGGAGGGGACCTACGAGCAGTACTTC. This gives the protein CAAEEREGTYEQYF.

The J gene is TRBJ2-1, the V gene TRBV4-2, with 8 bases identical to TRBD2. The germline V gene encodes CDR1 LGHNA and CDR2 YNFKEQ. Unmatched junction bases numbered 12, after V lost 7 bases and J lost 7 bases. CDR3 size: 15 residues. The CDR3: CASTPLGERENEQFF. The CDR3 region has the DNA TGTGCCAGCACCCCTCTGGGGGAGCGGGAGAATGAGCAGTTCTTC.